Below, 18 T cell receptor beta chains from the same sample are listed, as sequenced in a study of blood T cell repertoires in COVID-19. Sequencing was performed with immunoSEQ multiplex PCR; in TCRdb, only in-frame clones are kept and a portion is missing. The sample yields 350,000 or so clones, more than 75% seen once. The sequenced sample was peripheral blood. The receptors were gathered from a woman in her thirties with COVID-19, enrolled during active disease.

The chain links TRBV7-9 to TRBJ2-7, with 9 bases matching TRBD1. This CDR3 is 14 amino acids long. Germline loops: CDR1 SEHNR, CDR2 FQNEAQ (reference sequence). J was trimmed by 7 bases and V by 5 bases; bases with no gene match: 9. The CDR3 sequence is CASSAPQGAGEQYF. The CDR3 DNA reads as TGTGCCAGCAGCGCACCACAGGGGGCAGGGGAGCAGTACTTC. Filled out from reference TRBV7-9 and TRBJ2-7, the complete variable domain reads DTGVSQNPRHKITKRGQNVTFRCDPISEHNRLYWYRQTLGQGPEFLTYFQNEAQLEKSRLLSDRFSAERPKGSFSTLEIQRTEQGDSAMYLCASSAPQGAGEQYFGPGTRLTVT.

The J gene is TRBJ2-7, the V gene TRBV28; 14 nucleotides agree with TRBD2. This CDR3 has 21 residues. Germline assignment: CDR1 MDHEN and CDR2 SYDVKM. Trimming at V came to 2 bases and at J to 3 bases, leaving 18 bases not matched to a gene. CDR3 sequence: CASSLEGSGTSGRGDFYEQYF. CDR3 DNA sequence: TGTGCCAGCAGTTTAGAGGGGTCCGGGACTAGCGGGAGAGGGGACTTCTACGAGCAGTACTTC.

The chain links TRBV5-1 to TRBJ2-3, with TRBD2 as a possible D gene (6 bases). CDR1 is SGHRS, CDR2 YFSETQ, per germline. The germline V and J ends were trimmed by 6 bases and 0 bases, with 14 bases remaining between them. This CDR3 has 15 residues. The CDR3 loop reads CASTQGGISTDTQYF. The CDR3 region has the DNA TGCGCCAGCACCCAGGGCGGGATAAGCACAGATACGCAGTATTTT.

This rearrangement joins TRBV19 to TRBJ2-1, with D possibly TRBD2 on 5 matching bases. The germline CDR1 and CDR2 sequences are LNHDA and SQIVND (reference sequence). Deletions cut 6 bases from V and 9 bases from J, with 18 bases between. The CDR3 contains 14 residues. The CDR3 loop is CASRPGLASPEQFF. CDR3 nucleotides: TGTGCCAGTAGACCCGGACTGGCTAGCCCTGAGCAGTTCTTC.

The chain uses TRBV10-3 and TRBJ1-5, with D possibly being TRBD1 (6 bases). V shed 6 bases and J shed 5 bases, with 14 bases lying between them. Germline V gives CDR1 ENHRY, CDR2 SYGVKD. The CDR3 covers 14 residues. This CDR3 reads CAISNSRGHQPQHF. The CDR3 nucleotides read TGTGCCATCAGCAATTCCAGGGGCCATCAGCCCCAGCATTTT.

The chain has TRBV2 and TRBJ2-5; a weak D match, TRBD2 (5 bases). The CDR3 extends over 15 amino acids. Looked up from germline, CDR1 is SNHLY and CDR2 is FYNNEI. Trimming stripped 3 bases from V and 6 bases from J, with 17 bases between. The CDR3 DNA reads TGTGCCAGCAGTGATTGGCTTAGGCTAGCAAAGACCCAGTACTTC. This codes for CASSDWLRLAKTQYF.

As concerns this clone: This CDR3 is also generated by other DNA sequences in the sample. CDR3 sequence: CASSETGRTEAFF. Here the CDR3 DNA reads TGTGCCAGCAGTGAGACAGGTCGAACTGAAGCTTTCTTT. The chain links TRBV25-1 to TRBJ1-1; the D gene is possibly TRBD1 (6 bases). This CDR3 comprises 13 residues. CDR1 and CDR2 from the germline V gene are MGHDK and SYGVNS. Trimming removed 3 bases from V and 5 bases from J, with 10 bases in between.

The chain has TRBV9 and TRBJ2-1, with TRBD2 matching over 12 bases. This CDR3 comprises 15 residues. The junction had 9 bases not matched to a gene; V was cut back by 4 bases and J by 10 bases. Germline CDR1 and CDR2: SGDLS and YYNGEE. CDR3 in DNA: TGTGCCAGCAGCTCCGGGACTAGCGGGCCCCGGGAGCAGTTCTTC. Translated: CASSSGTSGPREQFF.

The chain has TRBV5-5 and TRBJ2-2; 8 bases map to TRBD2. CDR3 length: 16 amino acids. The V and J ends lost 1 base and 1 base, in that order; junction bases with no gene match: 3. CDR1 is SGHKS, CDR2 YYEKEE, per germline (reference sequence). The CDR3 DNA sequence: TGTGCCAGCAGCTTGAGGCTAGCGGGGAACACCGGGGAGCTGTTTTTT. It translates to CASSLRLAGNTGELFF.

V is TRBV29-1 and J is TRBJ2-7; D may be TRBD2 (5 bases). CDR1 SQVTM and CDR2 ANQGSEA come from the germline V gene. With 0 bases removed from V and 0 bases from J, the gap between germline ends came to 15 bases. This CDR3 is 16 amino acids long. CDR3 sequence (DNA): TGCAGCGTTGAAGATCGGGGTAGCTTAGGCTCCTACGAGCAGTACTTC. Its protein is CSVEDRGSLGSYEQYF.

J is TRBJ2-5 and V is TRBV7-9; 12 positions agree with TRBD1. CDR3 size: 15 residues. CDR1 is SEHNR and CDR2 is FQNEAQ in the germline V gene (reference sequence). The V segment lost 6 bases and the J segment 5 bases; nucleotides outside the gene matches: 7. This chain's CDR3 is CASSSGTGGLETQYF. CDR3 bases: TGTGCCAGCAGTTCCGGGACAGGGGGCTTGGAGACCCAGTACTTC.

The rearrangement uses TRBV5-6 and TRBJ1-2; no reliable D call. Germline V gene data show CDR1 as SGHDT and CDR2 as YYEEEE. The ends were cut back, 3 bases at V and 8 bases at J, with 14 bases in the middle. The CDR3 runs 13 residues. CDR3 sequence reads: CASSSDAGGGYTF. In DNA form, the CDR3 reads TGTGCCAGCAGCTCGGACGCGGGAGGCGGCTACACCTTC.

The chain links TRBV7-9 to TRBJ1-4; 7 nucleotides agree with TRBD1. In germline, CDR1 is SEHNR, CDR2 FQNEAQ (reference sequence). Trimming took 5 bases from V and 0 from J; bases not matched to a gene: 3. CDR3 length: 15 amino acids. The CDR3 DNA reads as TGTGCCAGCAGCCGCGGGACAGCAACTAATGAAAAACTGTTTTTT. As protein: CASSRGTATNEKLFF.

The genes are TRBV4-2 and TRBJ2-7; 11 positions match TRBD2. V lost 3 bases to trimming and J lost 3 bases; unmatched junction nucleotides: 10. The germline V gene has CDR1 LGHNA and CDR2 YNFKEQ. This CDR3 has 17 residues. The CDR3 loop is CASSQEAGTSGYYEQYF. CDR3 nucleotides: TGTGCCAGCAGCCAGGAAGCCGGGACTAGCGGTTACTACGAGCAGTACTTC.

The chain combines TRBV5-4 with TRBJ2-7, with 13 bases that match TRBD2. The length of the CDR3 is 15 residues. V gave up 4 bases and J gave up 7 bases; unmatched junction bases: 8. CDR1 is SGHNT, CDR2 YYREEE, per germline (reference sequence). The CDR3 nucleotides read TGTGCCAGCAGCCCGGGGACTAGCGGGACGAAAGAGCAGTACTTC. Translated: CASSPGTSGTKEQYF.

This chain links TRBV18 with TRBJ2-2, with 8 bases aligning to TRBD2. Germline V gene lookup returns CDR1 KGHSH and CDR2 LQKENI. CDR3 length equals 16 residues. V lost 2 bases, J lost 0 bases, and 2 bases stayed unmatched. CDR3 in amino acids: CASSPGLASNTGELFF. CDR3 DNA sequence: TGTGCCAGCTCACCAGGACTAGCTTCGAACACCGGGGAGCTGTTTTTT.

CDR3 amino acids: CASSSSRTSTDTQYF. For the CDR3, the DNA is TGTGCCAGTTCCTCCTCTAGGACTAGCACAGATACGCAGTATTTT. This chain connects TRBV19 to TRBJ2-3; TRBD2 might be the D (5 bases). CDR1 and CDR2 from the germline V gene are LNHDA and SQIVND (reference sequence). The CDR3 is made up of 15 amino acids. V lost 8 bases and J 0 bases, leaving 15 bases between the germline ends.

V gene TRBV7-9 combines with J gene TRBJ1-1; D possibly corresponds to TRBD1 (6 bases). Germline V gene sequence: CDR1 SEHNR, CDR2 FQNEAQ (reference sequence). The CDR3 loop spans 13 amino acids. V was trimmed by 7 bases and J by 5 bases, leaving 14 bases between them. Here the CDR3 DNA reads TGTGCCAGCACCCCACAGGGTAGGACTGAAGCTTTCTTT. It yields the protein CASTPQGRTEAFF. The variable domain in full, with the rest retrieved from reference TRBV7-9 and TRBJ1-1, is DTGVSQNPRHKITKRGQNVTFRCDPISEHNRLYWYRQTLGQGPEFLTYFQNEAQLEKSRLLSDRFSAERPKGSFSTLEIQRTEQGDSAMYLCASTPQGRTEAFFGQGTRLTVV.